These 21 T cell receptor beta chains originate from one sample sequenced in a study of cytomegalovirus exposure and HLA in healthy donors. The PCR used 60 Vbeta and 13 Jbeta primers. Data came from immunoSEQ multiplex PCR; TCRdb stores just in-frame clones and leaves some out. Of 95,000 to 150,000 clones listed, about 74% were seen once; the top ten hold about 4%. Sequenced material: PBMCs. The receptors were gathered from a woman in her forties or fifties in good health and CMV-seropositive.

The chain carries TRBV7-9 and TRBJ1-4; a possible D gene is TRBD1 (6 bases). V was pared by 1 base and J by 3 bases, with 18 bases between. CDR3 length equals 18 residues. Germline V gives CDR1 SEHNR, CDR2 FQNEAQ (reference sequence). Here the CDR3 reads CASSLGGGTDSANEKLFF. DNA of the CDR3: TGTGCCAGCAGCTTAGGAGGGGGAACAGACTCCGCTAATGAAAAACTGTTTTTT.

This clone was seen more than once but under ten times. The chain combines TRBV11-3 with TRBJ2-1; D remains ambiguous. The CDR3 is made up of 15 amino acids. V lost 3 bases and J 4 bases, leaving 13 bases between the germline ends. Germline V CDR1 and CDR2: SGHNT, YENEEA. The CDR3 protein is CASSFGSPEYNEQFF. DNA of the CDR3: TGTGCCAGCAGCTTTGGTTCACCCGAGTACAATGAGCAGTTCTTC. Combining the CDR3 with reference TRBV11-3 and TRBJ2-1 gives the whole variable domain EAGVVQSPRYKIIEKKQPVAFWCNPISGHNTLYWYLQNLGQGPELLIRYENEEAVDDSQLPKDRFSAERLKGVDSTLKIQPAELGDSAVYLCASSFGSPEYNEQFFGPGTRLTVL.

This clone was seen a handful of times. The rearrangement links TRBV6-5 to TRBJ2-7; TRBD1 agrees at 9 bases. J lost 6 bases, V lost 5 bases, and 11 bases had no gene match. This CDR3 has 15 amino acids. Germline values: CDR1 MNHEY, CDR2 SVGAGI. Here the CDR3 DNA reads TGTGCCAGCAGTGGCACAGGGGGCTTTTTTCGCGAGCAGTACTTC. It yields the protein CASSGTGGFFREQYF.

V usage is TRBV7-9 and J usage is TRBJ2-5; D is undetermined. The CDR3 spans 13 residues. In germline, CDR1 is SEHNR, CDR2 FQNEAQ (reference sequence). V gave up 5 bases and J gave up 1 base, with 8 bases separating them. CDR3 DNA sequence: TGTGCCAGCAGCGTCACGGGCCAAGAGACCCAGTACTTC. This sequence encodes CASSVTGQETQYF.

The count of this clone is one. One junction end disagrees with the germline gene, perhaps due to a read error. The chain has TRBV4-2 and TRBJ2-1, with a tentative D call TRBD2 (7 bases). CDR3 size: 15 residues. Germline loops: CDR1 LGHNA, CDR2 YNFKEQ. DNA for the CDR3: TGTGCCAGCAGCGAGGTGGCGGGGGCCTACAATGAGCAGCTCTTC. It specifies CASSEVAGAYNEQLF.

The chain combines TRBV19 with TRBJ1-1; no reliable D call. Per germline, CDR1 LNHDA and CDR2 SQIVND (reference sequence). The V and J ends lost 3 bases and 0 bases respectively, with 8 bases between them. The CDR3 consists of 14 residues. CDR3 amino acids: CASSITAMNTEAFF. The CDR3 DNA reads TGTGCCAGTAGTATTACAGCCATGAACACTGAAGCTTTCTTT.

This chain joins TRBV29-1 and TRBJ2-5; tentatively, D is TRBD2 (5 bases). Trimming took off 2 bases at V and 3 bases at J, with 13 bases between the two ends. The CDR3 has 14 amino acids. The germline CDR1 and CDR2 sequences are SQVTM and ANQGSEA. The CDR3 coding sequence is TGCAGCGTTGAACGGGGAAGCTATAAAGAGACCCAGTACTTC. Its translation: CSVERGSYKETQYF. The whole variable domain, filled in from reference TRBV29-1 and TRBJ2-5, reads SAVISQKPSRDICQRGTSLTIQCQVDSQVTMMFWYRQQPGQSLTLIATANQGSEATYESGFVIDKFPISRPNLTFSTLTVSNMSPEDSSIYLCSVERGSYKETQYFGPGTRLLVL.

Details on this clone: At one boundary the junction diverges from the germline segment, which might be a read error. Here the CDR3 reads CSSSLVGDGYTF. CDR3 coding DNA: TGTTCCAGCAGCTTAGTAGGAGATGGCTACACCTTC. The V gene is TRBV7-9, the J gene TRBJ1-2; no definite D call. CDR1 and CDR2 from the germline V gene are SEHNR and FQNEAQ (reference sequence). This CDR3 comprises 12 residues.

This chain connects TRBV5-1 to TRBJ2-5; 9 positions agree with TRBD2. The V gene's germline CDR1 is SGHRS and CDR2 YFSETQ. CDR3 size: 15 residues. Trimming removed 5 bases from V and 5 bases from J; junction bases left unmatched: 10. In DNA form, the CDR3 reads TGCGCCAGCAGTTCTCGCGGGGGGGCCGGGGAGACCCAGTACTTC. It is translated as CASSSRGGAGETQYF.

This clone was picked up one time. J is TRBJ2-7 and V is TRBV7-9; a possible D gene is TRBD1 (5 bases). There are 13 residues in the CDR3. Between the trimmed V and J ends, which lost 6 bases and 0 bases, there was a span of 9 bases. CDR1 is SEHNR, CDR2 FQNEAQ, per germline (reference sequence). Here the CDR3 reads CASRQASSYEQYF. Written as DNA, the CDR3 is TGTGCCAGCAGACAGGCGAGCTCCTACGAGCAGTACTTC.

V gene TRBV9 combines with J gene TRBJ1-2; the D gene is possibly TRBD1 (6 bases). This CDR3 comprises 13 residues. Trimming shortened V by 4 bases and J by 6 bases, and 13 bases separated the two germline ends. CDR1 is SGDLS, CDR2 YYNGEE, per germline. For the CDR3, the DNA is TGTGCCAGCAGCCTACAGGGAGTGGATGGCTACACCTTC. Encoded protein: CASSLQGVDGYTF.

J is TRBJ2-1 and V is TRBV12-5, with D tentatively TRBD2 (7 bases). CDR3 size: 16 residues. V was clipped by 3 bases and J by 0 bases, with 12 bases between them. From germline, CDR1 is LGHNT and CDR2 FRNRAP. The CDR3 DNA follows: TGTGCTAGTGGTTTAGGGGGGGTAGGCTCCTACAATGAGCAGTTCTTC. Protein: CASGLGGVGSYNEQFF.

The V call is TRBV5-1, the J call TRBJ2-1, with D maybe TRBD2 (7 bases). The CDR3 consists of 13 residues. Per the germline V gene, CDR1 is SGHRS and CDR2 is YFSETQ. V gave up 4 bases and J gave up 9 bases, with 14 bases separating them. CDR3 nucleotide sequence: TGCGCCAGCAGCCGAGGGGGGGCAGGTGAGCAGTTCTTC. Translating gives CASSRGGAGEQFF.

V usage is TRBV29-1 and J usage is TRBJ2-3; 9 bases match TRBD2. CDR1 is SQVTM, CDR2 ANQGSEA, per germline. The CDR3 covers 14 residues. The junction had 7 bases not matched to a gene; V was cut back by 4 bases and J by 5 bases. As DNA, the CDR3 is TGCAGCGTTGTTGGCGGGGGGGCTGTAGATACGCAGTATTTT. Translated: CSVVGGGAVDTQYF.

This clone has more than one count but fewer than ten. This rearrangement joins TRBV28 to TRBJ1-1, with no clear D. V lost 2 bases, J lost 6 bases, and 7 bases lay in between. Per germline, CDR1 MDHEN and CDR2 SYDVKM. This CDR3 contains 12 residues. This CDR3 is CASSLDRAEAFF. DNA for the CDR3: TGTGCCAGCAGTTTAGATCGAGCTGAAGCTTTCTTT.

This chain uses TRBV5-8 with TRBJ1-1; TRBD1 might be the D (6 bases). This CDR3 is 14 amino acids long. V lost 6 bases, J lost 3 bases, and 15 bases lay in between. The germline V gene has CDR1 SGHTS and CDR2 YDEGEE. CDR3 DNA: TGTGCCAGCATCCACAGGGTGAAAGACACTGAAGCTTTCTTT. Translating it yields CASIHRVKDTEAFF.

J is TRBJ2-7 and V is TRBV5-1, with TRBD1 matching over 8 bases. From germline, CDR1 is SGHRS and CDR2 YFSETQ. The junction had 3 bases not matched to a gene; V was cut back by 5 bases and J by 2 bases. CDR3 length equals 13 residues. The CDR3 loop is CASRQGAAYEQYF. CDR3 in DNA: TGCGCCAGCAGGCAGGGGGCGGCCTACGAGCAGTACTTC.

This clone has just a few counts. V gene TRBV6-1 combines with J gene TRBJ1-5; 7 bases fit TRBD1. Germline lookup yields CDR1 MNHNS and CDR2 SASEGT. After removal of 5 bases from V and 5 bases from J, the junction contained 6 bases not matched to a gene. This CDR3 has 14 amino acids. The CDR3 DNA follows: TGTGCCAGCAGTTCCACAGGGGACCATCAGCCCCAGCATTTT. Amino acids: CASSSTGDHQPQHF.

This clone was detected only once. The V and J genes are TRBV7-9 and TRBJ1-2; TRBD1 might be the D (5 bases). This CDR3 has 14 amino acids. V was trimmed by 6 bases and J by 6 bases, leaving 17 bases between them. Germline assignment: CDR1 SEHNR and CDR2 FQNEAQ (reference sequence). CDR3 DNA sequence: TGTGCCAGCAGTCCGGGACTGACCTCCGATGGCTACACCTTC. It yields the protein CASSPGLTSDGYTF.

The count of this clone is one. Other DNA sequences in the same sample also yield this CDR3. This chain joins TRBV2 and TRBJ1-5; TRBD1 matches at 8 bases. The V segment lost 0 bases and the J segment 2 bases; nucleotides outside the gene matches: 3. The CDR3 extends over 16 amino acids. CDR1 and CDR2 from the germline V gene are SNHLY and FYNNEI. The CDR3 nucleotides are TGTGCCAGCAGTGAAGCGCTGGGACAGGGCAATCAGCCCCAGCATTTT. Residues: CASSEALGQGNQPQHF.

The chain uses TRBV7-6 and TRBJ1-6; D ambiguous. The CDR3 consists of 14 residues. Trimming removed 8 bases from V and 6 bases from J, with 14 bases in between. Germline V gene lookup returns CDR1 SGHVS and CDR2 FNYEAQ. The CDR3 loop is CASSTREFNSPLHF. CDR3 DNA sequence: TGTGCCAGCTCGACTCGGGAGTTTAATTCACCCCTCCACTTT.